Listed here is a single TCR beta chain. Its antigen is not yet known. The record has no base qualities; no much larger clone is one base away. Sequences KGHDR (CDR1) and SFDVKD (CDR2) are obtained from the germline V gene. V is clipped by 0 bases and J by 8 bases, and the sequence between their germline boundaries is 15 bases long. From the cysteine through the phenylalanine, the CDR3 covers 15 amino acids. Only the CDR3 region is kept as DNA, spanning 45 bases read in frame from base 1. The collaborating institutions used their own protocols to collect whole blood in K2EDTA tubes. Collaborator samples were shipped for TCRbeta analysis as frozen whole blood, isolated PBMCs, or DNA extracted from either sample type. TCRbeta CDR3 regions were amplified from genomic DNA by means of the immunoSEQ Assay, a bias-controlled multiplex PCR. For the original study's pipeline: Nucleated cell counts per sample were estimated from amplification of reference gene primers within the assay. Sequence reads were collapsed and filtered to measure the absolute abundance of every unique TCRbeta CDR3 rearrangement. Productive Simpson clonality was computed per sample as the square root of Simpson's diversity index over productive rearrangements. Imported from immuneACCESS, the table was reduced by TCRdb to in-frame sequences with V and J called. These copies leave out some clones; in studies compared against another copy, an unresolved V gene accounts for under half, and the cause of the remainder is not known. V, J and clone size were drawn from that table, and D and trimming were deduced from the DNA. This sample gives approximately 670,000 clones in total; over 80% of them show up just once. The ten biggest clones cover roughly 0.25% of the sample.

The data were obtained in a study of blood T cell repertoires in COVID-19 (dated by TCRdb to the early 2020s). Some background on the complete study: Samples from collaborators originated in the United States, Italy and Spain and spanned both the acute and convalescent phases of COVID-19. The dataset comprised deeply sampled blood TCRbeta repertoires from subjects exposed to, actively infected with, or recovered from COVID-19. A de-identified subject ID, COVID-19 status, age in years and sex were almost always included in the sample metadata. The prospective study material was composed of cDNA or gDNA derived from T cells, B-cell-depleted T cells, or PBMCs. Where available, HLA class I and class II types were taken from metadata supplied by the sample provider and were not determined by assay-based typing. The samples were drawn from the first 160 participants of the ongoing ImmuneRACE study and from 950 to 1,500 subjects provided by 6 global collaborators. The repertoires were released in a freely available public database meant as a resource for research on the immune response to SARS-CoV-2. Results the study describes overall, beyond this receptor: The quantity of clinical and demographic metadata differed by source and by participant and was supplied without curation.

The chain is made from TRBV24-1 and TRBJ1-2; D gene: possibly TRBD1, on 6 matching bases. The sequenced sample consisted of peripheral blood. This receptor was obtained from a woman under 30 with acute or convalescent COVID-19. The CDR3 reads CATSDLRGAVGGYTF. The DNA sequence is TGTGCCACCAGTGATTTGCGGGGGGCTGTTGGGGGCTACACCTTC.